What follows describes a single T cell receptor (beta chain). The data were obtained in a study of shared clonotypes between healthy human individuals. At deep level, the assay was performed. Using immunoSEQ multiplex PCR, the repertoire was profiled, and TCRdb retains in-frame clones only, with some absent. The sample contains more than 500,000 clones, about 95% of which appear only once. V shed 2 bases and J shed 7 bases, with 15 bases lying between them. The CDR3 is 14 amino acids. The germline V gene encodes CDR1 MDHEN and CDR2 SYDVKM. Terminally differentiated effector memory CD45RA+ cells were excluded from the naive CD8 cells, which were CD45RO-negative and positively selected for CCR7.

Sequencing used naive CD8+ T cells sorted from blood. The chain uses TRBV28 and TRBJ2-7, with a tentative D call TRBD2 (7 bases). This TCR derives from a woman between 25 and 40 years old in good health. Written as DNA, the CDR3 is TGTGCCAGCAGTTTACTGGGGGGGGCTGGGGAGCAGTACTTC. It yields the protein CASSLLGGAGEQYF.